Reported below is one TCR beta chain. The CDR3 contains 15 residues. Germline V lookup: CDR1 LNHDA, CDR2 SQIVND (reference sequence). Trimming removed 8 bases from V and 3 bases from J, with 17 bases in between. The data stem from a study of T cell clones after liver transplantation. About the study: Patients counted as tolerant after at least one year off all immunosuppression, enzymes not exceeding twice normal. Samples came pre-transplant, pre-randomization before withdrawal, and post-randomization after withdrawal ended.

Libraries were prepared by immunoSEQ multiplex PCR; TCRdb keeps only in-frame clonotypes and omits some of them. The table lists over 90,000 clones, about 81% of them singletons. This clonotype was sampled from a human patient who received a liver transplant. A share of the T cells may be of graft donor origin. The sample in question was CD4+ T cells from blood, obtained around 50 months after liver transplant. The chain uses TRBV19 and TRBJ1-5; D may be TRBD1 (5 bases). Here the CDR3 reads CASDSSWVANQPQHF. For the CDR3, the DNA is TGTGCCAGTGACAGCAGCTGGGTAGCCAATCAGCCCCAGCATTTT. The full variable domain, rest sourced from reference TRBV19 and TRBJ1-5, is DGGITQSPKYLFRKEGQNVTLSCEQNLNHDAMYWYRQDPGQGLRLIYYSQIVNDFQKGDIAEGYSVSREKKESFPLTVTSAQKNPTAFYLCASDSSWVANQPQHFGDGTRLSIL.